Below, 20 T cell receptor beta chains from the same sample are listed, as sequenced in a study of blood T cell repertoires in COVID-19. The protocol was immunoSEQ multiplex PCR, while the TCRdb copy is restricted to in-frame clones and leaves out a portion. The sample has 130,000 or so clones, 85% to 90% seen once. What was sequenced was peripheral blood. The origin of the receptors is a woman aged 55-75 years with acute or convalescent COVID-19.

The chain couples TRBV5-1 to TRBJ2-3, with 9 bases identical to TRBD1. The CDR3 is made up of 15 amino acids. J was trimmed by 4 bases and V by 3 bases; bases with no gene match: 6. Germline V CDR1 and CDR2: SGHRS, YFSETQ. This CDR3 reads CASSSNTGGADTQYF. CDR3 DNA sequence: TGCGCCAGCAGCTCCAACACAGGGGGCGCAGATACGCAGTATTTT.

This clone showed up just once. The rearrangement uses TRBV5-4 and TRBJ2-1; D ambiguous. CDR3 length equals 13 residues. Germline V gene lookup returns CDR1 SGHNT and CDR2 YYREEE (reference sequence). Trimming took off 0 bases at V and 6 bases at J, with 7 bases between the two ends. In DNA, the CDR3 is TGTGCCAGCAGCTTGGGACTGATCAATGAGCAGTTCTTC. Translated, it gives CASSLGLINEQFF.

This sequence joins TRBV30 and TRBJ2-7; no definite D call. The ends were cut back, 3 bases at V and 2 bases at J, with 5 bases in the middle. Germline CDR1 GTSNPN, CDR2 SVGIG (reference sequence). This CDR3 contains 11 residues. CDR3 amino acids: CAWSRTYEQYF. The CDR3 bases are TGTGCCTGGAGCCGTACCTACGAGCAGTACTTC.

A single count supports this clone. The chain is built from TRBV3-1 (or the pseudogene TRBV3-2) and TRBJ2-7, with TRBD1 matching 7 bases. CDR1 is LGHDT, CDR2 YNNKEL, per germline (reference sequence). The CDR3 runs to 15 residues. V was pared by 4 bases and J by 2 bases, with 8 bases of the junction left unmatched. The CDR3: CASSRTRTGTYEQYF. The CDR3 nucleotides read TGTGCCAGCAGCCGGACCCGGACAGGCACCTACGAGCAGTACTTC.

The chain carries TRBV5-4 and TRBJ2-5; the match to TRBD2 covers 7 bases. V shed 5 bases and J 4 bases; nucleotides not matched to a gene: 8. Germline CDR1 reads SGHNT; CDR2 reads YYREEE (reference sequence). This CDR3 contains 14 residues. The CDR3 sequence: CASRMWGGIETQYF. The CDR3 nucleotides are TGTGCCAGCAGGATGTGGGGGGGGATAGAGACCCAGTACTTC.

As to this clone: Other DNA sequences in the sample encode the same CDR3. CDR3 amino acids: CASSQPTGGYTF. The CDR3 bases are TGTGCCAGCAGCCAACCCACCGGGGGCTACACCTTC. The V call is TRBV4-2, the J call TRBJ1-2; no clear D gene. Deletions cut 2 bases from V and 8 bases from J, with 9 bases between. This CDR3 is 12 amino acids long. Germline loops: CDR1 LGHNA, CDR2 YNFKEQ.

The V call is TRBV4-2, the J call TRBJ2-1, with 9 bases lining up with TRBD2. CDR3 size: 16 residues. The germline V gene encodes CDR1 LGHNA and CDR2 YNFKEQ. V shed 1 base and J 4 bases; nucleotides not matched to a gene: 5. This CDR3 is CASSQASGELYNEQFF. CDR3 DNA: TGTGCCAGCAGCCAAGCTAGCGGGGAGCTATACAATGAGCAGTTCTTC.

This sequence joins TRBV6-4 and TRBJ2-7; 7 bases are shared with TRBD1. With 5 bases clipped from V and 5 bases from J, the junction kept 9 bases outside the gene matches. CDR1 MRHNA and CDR2 SNTAGT come from the germline V gene. The CDR3 spans 14 residues. The DNA of the CDR3 is TGTGCCAGCAGTATACAGGACAGGAATAACGAGCAGTACTTC. It encodes CASSIQDRNNEQYF.

The genes are TRBV11-2 and TRBJ1-2; TRBD1 matches 8 bases. With 5 bases clipped from V and 0 bases from J, the junction kept 17 bases outside the gene matches. Germline V gives CDR1 SGHAT, CDR2 FQNNGV. The CDR3 has 19 amino acids. CDR3 protein: CASSNRRSTGEGANYGYTF. The CDR3 nucleotides read TGTGCCAGCAGCAACCGAAGGTCGACAGGGGAGGGGGCTAACTATGGCTACACCTTC.

The rearrangement links TRBV5-1 to TRBJ1-2, with 9 bases identical to TRBD1. Germline CDR1 SGHRS, CDR2 YFSETQ. The CDR3 is 14 residues long. The V segment lost 4 bases and the J segment 6 bases; nucleotides outside the gene matches: 7. The CDR3 bases are TGCGCCAGCAGCACGGGACAGGGCTGGGATGGCTACACCTTC. Amino acid sequence: CASSTGQGWDGYTF. Full variable domain (missing parts from reference TRBV5-1 and TRBJ1-2): KAGVTQTPRYLIKTRGQQVTLSCSPISGHRSVSWYQQTPGQGLQFLFEYFSETQRNKGNFPGRFSGRQFSNSRSEMNVSTLELGDSALYLCASSTGQGWDGYTFGSGTRLTVV.

The chain employs TRBV7-9 and TRBJ2-7; 8 positions match TRBD1. The CDR3 consists of 15 residues. Germline V gives CDR1 SEHNR, CDR2 FQNEAQ (reference sequence). V shed 5 bases, J shed 5 bases, and the junction held 11 bases outside the gene matches. The DNA for the CDR3 is TGTGCCAGCAGCACCTTAGGACAGGGAAGCGACGAGCAGTACTTC. Protein sequence: CASSTLGQGSDEQYF.

The rearrangement joins TRBV7-3 to TRBJ1-6; 8 nucleotides agree with TRBD1. Germline V lookup: CDR1 SGHTA, CDR2 FQGTGA. This CDR3 has 14 residues. The V segment lost 1 base and the J segment 8 bases; nucleotides outside the gene matches: 1. The CDR3 DNA sequence: TGTGCCAGCAGCTTAAACAGGGGGGATTCACCCCTCCACTTT. Protein sequence: CASSLNRGDSPLHF.

In this sample, this clone turned up once. The gene calls are TRBV5-1 and TRBJ2-3, with unresolved D. The germline V gene encodes CDR1 SGHRS and CDR2 YFSETQ. This CDR3 has 16 residues. Trimming shortened V by 2 bases and J by 0 bases, and 13 bases separated the two germline ends. The CDR3 region is CASSFLDISSTDTQYF. The CDR3 DNA reads as TGCGCCAGCAGCTTCCTTGACATTTCTAGCACAGATACGCAGTATTTT.

The chain couples TRBV6-2 or TRBV6-3 to TRBJ2-7; D might be TRBD1 (5 bases). CDR3 length: 16 amino acids. Per the germline V gene, CDR1 is MNHEY and CDR2 is SVGEGT. V lost 5 bases and J lost 5, with 22 bases in between. CDR3: CASSPGHSVSGDEQYF. The CDR3 region has the DNA TGTGCCAGCAGTCCCGGACATTCCGTGTCGGGCGACGAGCAGTACTTC.

This chain joins TRBV28 and TRBJ2-2; the D is unclear. The CDR3 has 14 residues. From germline, CDR1 is MDHEN and CDR2 SYDVKM. V was clipped by 3 bases and J by 4 bases, with 9 bases between them. CDR3 sequence reads: CASSFRVGTGELFF. The CDR3 DNA reads TGTGCCAGCAGTTTTCGAGTCGGCACCGGGGAGCTGTTTTTT.

The chain is built from TRBV7-9 and TRBJ2-5; 11 positions agree with TRBD2. Losses at the gene ends were 1 base for V and 2 bases for J; bases not matched to a gene: 3. The germline V gene has CDR1 SEHNR and CDR2 FQNEAQ (reference sequence). The CDR3 sequence is 16 residues long. Written as DNA, the CDR3 is TGTGCCAGCAGCTTAGGTTCTAGCGGGGGGCAAGAGACCCAGTACTTC. It codes for CASSLGSSGGQETQYF.

The chain has TRBV5-4 and TRBJ2-2; D might be TRBD1 (6 bases). This CDR3 has 15 residues. With 3 bases removed from V and 1 base from J, the gap between germline ends came to 10 bases. Germline V gives CDR1 SGHNT, CDR2 YYREEE (reference sequence). CDR3: CASSSETGNTGELFF. For the CDR3, the DNA is TGTGCCAGCAGCTCAGAGACAGGGAACACCGGGGAGCTGTTTTTT.

CDR3 bases: TGTGCCAGCAGCTTAGGGAGCTCTGGAAACACCATATATTTT. The encoded protein is CASSLGSSGNTIYF. V usage is TRBV11-3 and J usage is TRBJ1-3; D not certain. The ends were cut back, 1 base at V and 0 bases at J, with 4 bases in the middle. In germline, CDR1 is SGHNT, CDR2 YENEEA. This CDR3 region has 14 residues.

The chain couples TRBV3-1 (or the pseudogene TRBV3-2) to TRBJ1-2; D is possibly TRBD1 (5 bases). This CDR3 is built from 16 residues. Germline-derived CDR1 and CDR2 are LGHDT and YNNKEL (reference sequence). V dropped 1 base and J dropped 0 bases, with 12 bases sitting between them. The CDR3 DNA follows: TGTGCCAGCAGCCAAGGGCAGGGCACTCCTAACTATGGCTACACCTTC. Translated: CASSQGQGTPNYGYTF.

The gene calls are TRBV4-1 and TRBJ2-3, with 12 bases aligning to TRBD2. The CDR3 length is 17 residues. Trimming took 1 base from V and 1 from J; bases not matched to a gene: 3. CDR1 is MGHRA and CDR2 is YSYEKL in the germline V gene. Here the CDR3 reads CASSQGLAGARTDTQYF. As DNA, the CDR3 is TGCGCCAGCAGCCAAGGACTAGCGGGGGCGCGCACAGATACGCAGTATTTT.